This TCR beta chain was profiled in a study of blood T cell repertoires in COVID-19. Overall study context: There were acute and convalescent COVID-19 samples, and they came from the United States, Italy and Spain. PBMCs, B-cell-depleted T cells, or T cells were the source of the cDNA or gDNA that made up the material.

Per the original data handling: Nucleated cell number was recorded as an estimate derived from reference gene primer amplification. Libraries were prepared by immunoSEQ multiplex PCR; TCRdb keeps only in-frame clonotypes and omits some of them. That table furnishes V, J and clone size, whereas the DNA furnished D and trimming. In the table there are about 99,000 clones, about four fifths of which are singletons. This clonotype was obtained from a woman at least 80 years old with active or convalescent COVID-19. Sequences were obtained from peripheral blood.

The CDR3 nucleotides read TGTGCCAGCAACGGGTCGGGACAGGGGGCTTATCAGCCCCAGCATTTT. Amino acid sequence: CASNGSGQGAYQPQHF. V gene TRBV28 combines with J gene TRBJ1-5; 12 positions match TRBD1. Germline CDR1 and CDR2: MDHEN and SYDVKM. Trimming removed 7 bases from V and 5 bases from J; junction bases left unmatched: 9. This CDR3 has 16 residues.